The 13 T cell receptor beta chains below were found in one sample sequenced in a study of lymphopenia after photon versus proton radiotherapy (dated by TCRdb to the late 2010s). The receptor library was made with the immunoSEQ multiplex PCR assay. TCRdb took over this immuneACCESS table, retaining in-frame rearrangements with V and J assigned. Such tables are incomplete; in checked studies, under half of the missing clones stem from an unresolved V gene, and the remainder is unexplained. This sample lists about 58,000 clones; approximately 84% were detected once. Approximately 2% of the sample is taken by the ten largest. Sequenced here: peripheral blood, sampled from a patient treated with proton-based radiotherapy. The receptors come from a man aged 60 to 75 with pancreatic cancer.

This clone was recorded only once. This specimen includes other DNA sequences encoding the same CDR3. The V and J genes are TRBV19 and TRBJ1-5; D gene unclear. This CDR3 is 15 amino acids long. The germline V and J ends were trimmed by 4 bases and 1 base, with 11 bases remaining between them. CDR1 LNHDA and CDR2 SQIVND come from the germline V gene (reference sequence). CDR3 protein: CASSRTPRSNQPQHF. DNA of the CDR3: TGTGCCAGTAGTAGGACCCCCCGGAGCAATCAGCCCCAGCATTTT.

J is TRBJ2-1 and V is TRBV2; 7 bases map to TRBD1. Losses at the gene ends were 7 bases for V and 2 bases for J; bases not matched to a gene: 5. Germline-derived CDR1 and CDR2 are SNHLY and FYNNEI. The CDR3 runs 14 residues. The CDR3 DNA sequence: TGTGCCAGCAAGGAAGACAGGGCCTACAATGAGCAGTTCTTC. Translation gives CASKEDRAYNEQFF.

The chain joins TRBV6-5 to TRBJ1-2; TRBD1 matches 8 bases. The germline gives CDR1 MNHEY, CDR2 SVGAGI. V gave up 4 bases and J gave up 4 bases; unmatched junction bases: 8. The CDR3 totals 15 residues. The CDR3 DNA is TGTGCCAGCAGTTTGGACAGGGAGGCGAGCTATGGCTACACCTTC. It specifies CASSLDREASYGYTF.

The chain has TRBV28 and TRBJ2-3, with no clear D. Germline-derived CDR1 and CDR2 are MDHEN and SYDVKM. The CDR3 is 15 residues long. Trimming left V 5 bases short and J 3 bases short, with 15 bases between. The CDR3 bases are TGTGCCAGCAGTGTACTCAAAGCCGGGACAGATACGCAGTATTTT. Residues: CASSVLKAGTDTQYF.

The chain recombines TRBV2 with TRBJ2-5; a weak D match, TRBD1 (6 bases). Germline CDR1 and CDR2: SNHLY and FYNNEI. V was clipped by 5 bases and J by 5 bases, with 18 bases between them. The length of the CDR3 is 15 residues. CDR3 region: CASSFSPRGGETQYF. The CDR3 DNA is TGTGCCAGCAGTTTCAGTCCCAGGGGCGGGGAGACCCAGTACTTC.

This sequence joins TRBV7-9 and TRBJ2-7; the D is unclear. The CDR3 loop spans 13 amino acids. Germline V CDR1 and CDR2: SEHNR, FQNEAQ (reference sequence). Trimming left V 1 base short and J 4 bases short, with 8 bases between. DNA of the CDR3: TGTGCCAGCAGCTTAGGTACACTTTACGAGCAGTACTTC. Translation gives CASSLGTLYEQYF.

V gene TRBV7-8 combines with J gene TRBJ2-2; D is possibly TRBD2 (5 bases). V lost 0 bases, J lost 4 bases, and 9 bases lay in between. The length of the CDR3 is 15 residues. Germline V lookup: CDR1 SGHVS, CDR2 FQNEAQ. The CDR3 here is CASSLAGVGTGELFF. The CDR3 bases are TGTGCCAGCAGCTTAGCCGGGGTTGGCACCGGGGAGCTGTTTTTT.

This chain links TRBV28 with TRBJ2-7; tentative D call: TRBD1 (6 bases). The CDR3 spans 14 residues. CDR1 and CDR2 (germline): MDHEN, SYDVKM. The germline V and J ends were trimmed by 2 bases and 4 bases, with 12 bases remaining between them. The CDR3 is CASSLTGSAYEQYF. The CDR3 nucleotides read TGTGCCAGCAGTTTAACAGGGAGTGCTTACGAGCAGTACTTC.

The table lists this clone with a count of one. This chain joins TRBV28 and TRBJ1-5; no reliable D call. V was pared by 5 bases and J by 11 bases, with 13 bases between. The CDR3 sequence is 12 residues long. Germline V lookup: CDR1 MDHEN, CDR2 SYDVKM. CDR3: CASSERMSSQHF. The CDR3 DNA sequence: TGTGCCAGCAGTGAACGGATGTCTTCCCAGCATTTT.

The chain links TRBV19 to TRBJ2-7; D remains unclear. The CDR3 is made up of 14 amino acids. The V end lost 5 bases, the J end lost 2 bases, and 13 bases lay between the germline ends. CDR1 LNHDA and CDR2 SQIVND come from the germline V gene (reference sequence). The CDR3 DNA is TGTGCCAGTAGTCTCGTGGGCCAGACCTACGAGCAGTACTTC. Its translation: CASSLVGQTYEQYF.

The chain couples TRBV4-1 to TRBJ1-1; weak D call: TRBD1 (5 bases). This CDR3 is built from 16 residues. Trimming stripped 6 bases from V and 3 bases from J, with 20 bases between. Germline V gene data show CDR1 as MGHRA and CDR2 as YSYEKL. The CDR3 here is CASSRDETSYDTEAFF. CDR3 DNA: TGCGCCAGCAGTCGGGACGAGACATCCTACGACACTGAAGCTTTCTTT.

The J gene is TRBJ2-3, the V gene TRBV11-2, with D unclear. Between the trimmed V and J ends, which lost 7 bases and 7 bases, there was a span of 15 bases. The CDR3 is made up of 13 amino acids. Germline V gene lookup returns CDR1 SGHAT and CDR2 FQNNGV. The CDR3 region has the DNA TGTGCCAGCACCCTAGGGCCTACTTATACGCAGTATTTT. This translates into CASTLGPTYTQYF.

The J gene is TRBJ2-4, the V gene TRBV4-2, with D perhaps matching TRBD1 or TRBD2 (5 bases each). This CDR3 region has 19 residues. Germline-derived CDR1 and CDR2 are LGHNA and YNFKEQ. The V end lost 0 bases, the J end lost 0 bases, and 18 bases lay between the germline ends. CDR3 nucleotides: TGTGCCAGCAGCCAAGATCCCCAAACTAGGGGTAAAGCCAAAAACATTCAGTACTTC. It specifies CASSQDPQTRGKAKNIQYF.